This entry is about one T cell receptor beta chain. The sample comes from a study of blood T cell repertoires in COVID-19. Only in-frame clones appear in the TCRdb table, and some are missing; sequencing was by immunoSEQ multiplex PCR. Of about half a million clones listed, approximately 83% are singletons. Sequencing used peripheral blood. The TCR originated in a human donor in a cohort sampled during active COVID-19.

DNA of the CDR3: TGTGCCAGCAGCTCCGGGATATCTGGAAACACCATATATTTT. Translated: CASSSGISGNTIYF. The V call is TRBV11-1, the J call TRBJ1-3; D is unresolved. This CDR3 comprises 14 residues. CDR1 is SGHAT and CDR2 is FQDESV in the germline V gene (reference sequence). Trimming stripped 4 bases from V and 1 base from J, with 8 bases between.